This TCR beta chain was profiled in a study of control samples from healthy donors and cancer patients. Repertoires were generated with immunoSEQ multiplex PCR, while TCRdb's copy carries only in-frame clones and drops some. The repertoire holds more than 95,000 clones, with 85% to 90% as singletons. CDR1 is SNHLY, CDR2 FYNNEI, per germline. Trimming cost V 7 bases and J 6 bases, with 10 bases left between them. The CDR3 contains 11 residues. The chain couples TRBV2 to TRBJ2-7; D may be TRBD2 (5 bases). The clonotype was recovered from a woman between 50 and 59 years old with colorectal cancer. The source material was PBMCs. This CDR3 is CASKRVSEQYF. DNA of the CDR3: TGTGCCAGCAAGAGGGTATCCGAGCAGTACTTC.